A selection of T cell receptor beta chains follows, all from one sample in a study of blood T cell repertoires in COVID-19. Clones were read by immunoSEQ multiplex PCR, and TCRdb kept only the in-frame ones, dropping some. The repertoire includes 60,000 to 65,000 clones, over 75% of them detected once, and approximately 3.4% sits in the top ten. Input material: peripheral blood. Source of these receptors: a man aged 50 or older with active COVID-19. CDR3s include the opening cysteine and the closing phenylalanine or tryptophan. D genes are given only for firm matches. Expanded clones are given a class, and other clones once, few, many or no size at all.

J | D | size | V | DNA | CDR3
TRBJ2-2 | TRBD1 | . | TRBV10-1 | TGCGCCAGCAGTGGTATGCTCCCGGGACAGGGGGCGGGAGGGAACACCGGGGAGCTGTTTTTT | CASSGMLPGQGAGGNTGELFF
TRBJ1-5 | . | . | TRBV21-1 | TGTGCCAGCAGTCTGACAGGAAGAAATAGCAATCAGCCCCAGCATTTT | CASSLTGRNSNQPQHF
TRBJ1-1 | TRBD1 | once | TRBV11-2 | TGTGCCAGCAGAGCCCGACAGGGGGCGCGAACTGGCGAAGCTTTCTTT | CASRARQGARTGEAFF
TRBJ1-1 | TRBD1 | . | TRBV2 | TGTGCCAGCAGTGAAGACCCGGGACAGGGTGAAGCTTTCTTT | CASSEDPGQGEAFF
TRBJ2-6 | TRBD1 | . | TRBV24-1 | TGTGCCACCAGTGATCCCAAACTCCGACAGGGCCCTGGGGCCAACGTCCTGACTTTC | CATSDPKLRQGPGANVLTF
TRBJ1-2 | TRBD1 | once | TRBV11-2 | TGTGCCAGCAGCTTTCCCGGGACAGGGGTGATCTATGGCTACACCTTC | CASSFPGTGVIYGYTF
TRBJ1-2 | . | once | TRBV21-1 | TGTGCCAGCAGCAAAGCGGGGACAGGGGCCGCAGGTAACTATGGCTACACCTTC | CASSKAGTGAAGNYGYTF
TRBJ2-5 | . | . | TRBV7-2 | TGTGCCAGCAGCTTCGATAGGGGCCAAGAGACCCAGTACTTC | CASSFDRGQETQYF
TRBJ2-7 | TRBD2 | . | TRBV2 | TGTGCCAGCAGTGACCCCCAGCGGGGGGCCAACTACGAGCAGTACTTC | CASSDPQRGANYEQYF
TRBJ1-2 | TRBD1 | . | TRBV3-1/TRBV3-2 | TGTGCCAGCAGCCTAACCCCGACAGGGGAGGACTATGGCTACACCTTC | CASSLTPTGEDYGYTF
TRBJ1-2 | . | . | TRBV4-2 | TGTGCCAGCAGCCAAGAGGGGGCGTCCTATGGCTACACCTTC | CASSQEGASYGYTF
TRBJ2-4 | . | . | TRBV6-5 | TGTGCGGGGACTGGCCGCGGCGGCATTCAGTACTTC | CAGTGRGGIQYF
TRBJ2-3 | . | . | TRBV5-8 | TGTGCCAGCAGTATTCGCAGACTCTTTTCCAGCACAGATACGCAGTATTTT | CASSIRRLFSSTDTQYF
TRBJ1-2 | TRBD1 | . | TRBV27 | TGTGCCAGCAGTTCAATTGGGACAGGGCCTTTTTATGGCTACACCTTC | CASSSIGTGPFYGYTF
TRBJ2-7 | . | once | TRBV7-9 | TGTGCCAGCAGCTACGATCCGGGACAAAGAAATTCGCAGTACTTC | CASSYDPGQRNSQYF
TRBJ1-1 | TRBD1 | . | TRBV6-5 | TGTGCCAGCCTACGACAGGGCATGAACACTGAAGCTTTCTTT | CASLRQGMNTEAFF
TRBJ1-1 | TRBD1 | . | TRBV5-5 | TGTGCCAGCAGCCAGGACAGGGTTCAGCAAGCTTTCTTT | CASSQDRVQQAFF
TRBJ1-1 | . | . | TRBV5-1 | TGCGCCAGCAGCTCCACGTCGACAGTGAACACTGAAGCTTTCTTT | CASSSTSTVNTEAFF
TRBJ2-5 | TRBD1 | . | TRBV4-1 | TGCGCCAGCAGCCCGGACAGGGACTCTAAGACGGCCCAGTACTTC | CASSPDRDSKTAQYF
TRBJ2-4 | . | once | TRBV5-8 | TGTGCCAGCAGCTTCTTGACTGGACAAAGCATTCAGTACTTC | CASSFLTGQSIQYF
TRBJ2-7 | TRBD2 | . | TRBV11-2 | TGTGCCAGCAGCTCCTGGCCGCGGGGGAGCTCCTACGAGCAGTACTTC | CASSSWPRGSSYEQYF
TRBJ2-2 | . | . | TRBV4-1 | TGCGCCAGCAGCCAAGATGATAAACAGGGCTTTTCGACCGGGGAGCTGTTTTTT | CASSQDDKQGFSTGELFF
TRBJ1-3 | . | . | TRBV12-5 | TGTGCTAGTGGTTTGGGGCTAGGACTCGGAAACACCATATATTTT | CASGLGLGLGNTIYF
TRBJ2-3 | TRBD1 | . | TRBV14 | TGTGCCAGCAGCCCCCGGACAGGGAACTCTAGCACAGATACGCAGTATTTT | CASSPRTGNSSTDTQYF
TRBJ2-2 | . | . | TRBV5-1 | TGCGCCAGCAGCTTTAGGGACTCCGTAGCCGGGGAGCTGTTTTTT | CASSFRDSVAGELFF
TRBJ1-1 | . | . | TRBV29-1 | TGCAGCGTTGAAGTCCAGGGAACCCACACTGAAGCTTTCTTT | CSVEVQGTHTEAFF
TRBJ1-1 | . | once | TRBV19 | TGTGCCAGTAGCCCTAACAGGGTTGGCACTGAAGCTTTCTTT | CASSPNRVGTEAFF
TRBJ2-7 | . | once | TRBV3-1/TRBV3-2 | TGTGCCAGCAGCCGGTCTGGATCTGACACGTACGAGCAGTACTTC | CASSRSGSDTYEQYF
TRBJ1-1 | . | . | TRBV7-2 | TGTGCCAGCAGCTTAGTTCAGGGCCTTGAGAACACTGAAGCTTTCTTT | CASSLVQGLENTEAFF
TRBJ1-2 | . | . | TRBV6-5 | TGTGCCACCAACGGCGGGAACTATGGCTACACCTTC | CATNGGNYGYTF
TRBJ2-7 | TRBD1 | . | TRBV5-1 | TGCGCCAGCAGCTTGGGCCCGGGACAGGAGCAGTACTTC | CASSLGPGQEQYF
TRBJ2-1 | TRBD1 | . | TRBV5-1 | TGCGCCAGCAGCTTGGGTATGCGGACAGGTAAAAACGAGCAGTTCTTC | CASSLGMRTGKNEQFF
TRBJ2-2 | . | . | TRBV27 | TGTGCCAGCCGGAACACTCCCTCTAGCGGGGAGCTGTTTTTT | CASRNTPSSGELFF
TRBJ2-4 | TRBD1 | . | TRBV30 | TGTGCCTGGCCCTTTCCGGGACAGGGCGGACTTTTAGCCAAAAACATTCAGTACTTC | CAWPFPGQGGLLAKNIQYF
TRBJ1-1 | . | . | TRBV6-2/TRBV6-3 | TGTGCCAGCAGTTACCTGGGACAATTTGAAGCTTTCTTT | CASSYLGQFEAFF
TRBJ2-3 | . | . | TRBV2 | TGTGCCACAACCGGGACTGGTTCTAGCACAGATACGCAGTATTTT | CATTGTGSSTDTQYF
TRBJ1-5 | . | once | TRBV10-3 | TGTGCCACCCGAGGGAGGGACAATCAGCCCCAGCATTTT | CATRGRDNQPQHF
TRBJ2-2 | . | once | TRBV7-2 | TGTGCCAGCAGCTCTGGACTCCTAGGAGGGGAGCTGTTTTTT | CASSSGLLGGELFF
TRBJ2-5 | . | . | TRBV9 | TGTGCCAGCAGCGTAGGTGGAGGGCAAGAGACCCAGTACTTC | CASSVGGGQETQYF
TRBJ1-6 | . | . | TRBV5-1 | TGCGCCAGCAGCTTGTGGGCCAGGGAGGACTCACCCCTCCACTTT | CASSLWAREDSPLHF
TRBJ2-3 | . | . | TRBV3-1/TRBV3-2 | TGTGCCAGCACACGGGACTCGGGTATGAAGTATTTT | CASTRDSGMKYF
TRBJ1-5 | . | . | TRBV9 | TGTGCCAGCAGCGTAGGACCTGAGGAGCCCCAGCATTTT | CASSVGPEEPQHF
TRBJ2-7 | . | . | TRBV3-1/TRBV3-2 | TGTGCCAGTGGCGCCGCTAGCCGTGTCGAGCAGTACTTC | CASGAASRVEQYF
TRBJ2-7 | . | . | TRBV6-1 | TGTGCCAGCACAAGCTCGGGACACCTCTCCTACGAGCAGTACTTC | CASTSSGHLSYEQYF
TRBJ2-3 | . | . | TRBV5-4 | TGTGCCAGCAGCCAACCCACCCCAGGGTCCCCCACAGATACGCAGTATTTT | CASSQPTPGSPTDTQYF
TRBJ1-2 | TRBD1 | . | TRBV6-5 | TGTGCCAGCAGTAGAGGGGGACAGGGGGCGAGTGGCTACACCTTC | CASSRGGQGASGYTF
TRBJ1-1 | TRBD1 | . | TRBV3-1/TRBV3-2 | TGTGCCAGCAGCCAAACTACTCGGACAGGGGTATATCGGCGGAACACTGAAGCTTTCTTT | CASSQTTRTGVYRRNTEAFF